This TCR beta chain was documented in a study of cytomegalovirus exposure and HLA in healthy donors. Donors were drawn from the approximately 120-subject validation cohort, separate from the roughly 700-subject first cohort. CDR1 is MNHEY, CDR2 SMNVEV, per germline (reference sequence). The CDR3 runs 16 residues. Germline trimming cut 4 bases from V and 3 bases from J; bases unmatched to any gene: 6. Regarding this clone: Its antigen is still unknown.

TCRdb keeps only in-frame clones here, not all; method: immunoSEQ multiplex PCR. The table has 60,000 or so clones, 85% to 95% seen once. Study conclusions and caveats: Reports described diagnosis of cytomegalovirus status by the classifier as highly specific and sensitive. Among the CMV-associated chains, a few were confirmed in vitro as specific for CMV antigens.

This chain joins TRBV27 and TRBJ2-6; TRBD1 aligns across 7 bases. The sequence was collected from a man between 18 and 29 years old in good health and CMV-seronegative. The sequenced sample consisted of PBMCs. The CDR3 spells CASSSTGSNGANVLTF. The CDR3, as DNA: TGTGCCAGCAGTTCGACAGGGAGTAATGGGGCCAACGTCCTGACTTTC.